The entry that follows covers one TCR beta chain sequence. These data belong to a study of T cells after yellow fever vaccination. Across the study: Low-cell-number fractions were prepared with SMART-Seq v4 Ultra Low Input.

Each CDR3 protein is one row after TCRdb ran MiXCR on the 5' RACE reads. The sample lists a few hundred thousand distinct CDR3 sequences, roughly 5.2% occurring once. The germline V and J ends were trimmed by 2 bases and 2 bases, with 5 bases remaining between them. CDR1 is SGHDT, CDR2 YYEEEE, per germline. CDR3 length: 13 residues. Source: CD4+ T cells sorted from PBMCs, taken on the day of the yellow fever booster vaccination. This clonotype was obtained from a man between 18 and 35 years old who received the YFV17D yellow fever vaccine. The V gene is TRBV5-6, the J gene TRBJ1-5; no definite D call. The CDR3 loop is CASSFFGNQPQHF. The DNA of the CDR3 is TGTGCCAGCAGCTTCTTTGGCAATCAGCCCCAGCATTTT.